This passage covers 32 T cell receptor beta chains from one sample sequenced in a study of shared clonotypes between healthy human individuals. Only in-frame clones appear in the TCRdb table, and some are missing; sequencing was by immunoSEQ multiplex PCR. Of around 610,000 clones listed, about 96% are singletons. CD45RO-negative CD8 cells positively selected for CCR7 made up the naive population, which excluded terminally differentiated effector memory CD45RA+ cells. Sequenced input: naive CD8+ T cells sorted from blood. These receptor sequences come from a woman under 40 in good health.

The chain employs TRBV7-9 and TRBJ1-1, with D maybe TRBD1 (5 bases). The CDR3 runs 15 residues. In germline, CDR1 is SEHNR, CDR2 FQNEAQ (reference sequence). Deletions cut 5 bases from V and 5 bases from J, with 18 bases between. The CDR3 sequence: CASSPILGEGTEAFF. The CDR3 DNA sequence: TGTGCCAGCAGCCCTATTCTGGGGGAGGGTACTGAAGCTTTCTTT.

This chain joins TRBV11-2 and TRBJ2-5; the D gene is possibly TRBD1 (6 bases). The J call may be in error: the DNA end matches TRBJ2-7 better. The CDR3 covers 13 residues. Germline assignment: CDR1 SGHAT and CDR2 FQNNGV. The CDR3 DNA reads TGTGCCAGCAGCCAGGGGTTTTCCTACGAGCAGTACTTC. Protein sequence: CASSQGFSYEQYF.

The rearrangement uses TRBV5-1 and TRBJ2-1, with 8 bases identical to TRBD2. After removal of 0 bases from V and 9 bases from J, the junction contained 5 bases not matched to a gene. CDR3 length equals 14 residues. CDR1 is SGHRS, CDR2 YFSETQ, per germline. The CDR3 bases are TGCGCCAGCAGCTTGGCCGGGAGGGCGGGTGAGCAGTTCTTC. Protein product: CASSLAGRAGEQFF.

The CDR3 protein is CASSTGQGASYEQYF. CDR3 DNA: TGTGCCAGTAGTACCGGACAGGGGGCGTCCTACGAGCAGTACTTC. The V and J genes are TRBV19 and TRBJ2-7; 11 nucleotides match TRBD1. This CDR3 region has 15 residues. Germline-derived CDR1 and CDR2 are LNHDA and SQIVND (reference sequence). Trimming cost V 4 bases and J 1 base; bases outside gene matches: 3.

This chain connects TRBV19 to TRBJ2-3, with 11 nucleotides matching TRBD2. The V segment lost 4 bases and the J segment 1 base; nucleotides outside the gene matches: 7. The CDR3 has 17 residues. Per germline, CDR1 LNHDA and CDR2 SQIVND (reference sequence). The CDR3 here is CASSNSGRGYGTDTQYF. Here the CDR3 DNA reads TGTGCCAGTAGTAATAGCGGGAGGGGATACGGCACAGATACGCAGTATTTT.

Here the CDR3 reads CASSVRGQRGETQYF. As DNA, the CDR3 is TGTGCCAGCAGCGTACGGGGACAGAGGGGAGAGACCCAGTACTTC. The chain employs TRBV7-9 and TRBJ2-5; 7 bases map to TRBD1. V trimming: 5 bases; J trimming: 4 bases; junction bases outside the gene matches: 10. The germline CDR1 and CDR2 sequences are SEHNR and FQNEAQ (reference sequence). CDR3 length equals 15 residues.

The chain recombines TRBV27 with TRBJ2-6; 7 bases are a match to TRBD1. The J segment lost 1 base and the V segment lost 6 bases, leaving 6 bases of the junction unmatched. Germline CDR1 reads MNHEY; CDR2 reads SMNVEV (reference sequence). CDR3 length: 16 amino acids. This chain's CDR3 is CASRPGQKSGANVLTF. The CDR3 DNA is TGTGCCAGCAGACCGGGACAGAAATCTGGGGCCAACGTCCTGACTTTC. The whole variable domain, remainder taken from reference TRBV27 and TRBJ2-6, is EAQVTQNPRYLITVTGKKLTVTCSQNMNHEYMSWYRQDPGLGLRQIYYSMNVEVTDKGDVPEGYKVSRKEKRNFPLILESPSPNQTSLYFCASRPGQKSGANVLTFGAGSRLTVL.

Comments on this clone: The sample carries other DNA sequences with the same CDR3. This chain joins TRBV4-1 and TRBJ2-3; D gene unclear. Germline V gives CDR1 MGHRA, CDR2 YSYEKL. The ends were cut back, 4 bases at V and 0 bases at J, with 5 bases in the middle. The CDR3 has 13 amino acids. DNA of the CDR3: TGCGCCAGCAGCCTAACTAGCACAGATACGCAGTATTTT. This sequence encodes CASSLTSTDTQYF.

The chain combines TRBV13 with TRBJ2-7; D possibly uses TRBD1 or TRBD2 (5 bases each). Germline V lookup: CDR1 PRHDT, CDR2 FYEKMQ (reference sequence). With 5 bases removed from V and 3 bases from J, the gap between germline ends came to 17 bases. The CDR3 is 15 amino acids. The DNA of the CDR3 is TGTGCCAGCAGCACCCCCTCCGGGACCCTCTACGAGCAGTACTTC. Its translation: CASSTPSGTLYEQYF. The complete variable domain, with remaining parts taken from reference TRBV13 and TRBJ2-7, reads AAGVIQSPRHLIKEKRETATLKCYPIPRHDTVYWYQQGPGQDPQFLISFYEKMQSDKGSIPDRFSAQQFSDYHSELNMSSLELGDSALYFCASSTPSGTLYEQYFGPGTRLTVT.

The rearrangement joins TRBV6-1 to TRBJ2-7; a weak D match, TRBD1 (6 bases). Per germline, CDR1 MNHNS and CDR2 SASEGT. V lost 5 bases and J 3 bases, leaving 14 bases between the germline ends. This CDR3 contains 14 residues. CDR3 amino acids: CASSLDSHLYEQYF. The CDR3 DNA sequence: TGTGCCAGCAGTCTGGACAGCCATCTCTACGAGCAGTACTTC.

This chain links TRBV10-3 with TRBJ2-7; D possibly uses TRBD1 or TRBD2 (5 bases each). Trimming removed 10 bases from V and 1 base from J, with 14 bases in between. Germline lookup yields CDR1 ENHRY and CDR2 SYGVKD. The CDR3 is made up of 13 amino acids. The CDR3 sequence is CATLGTDSYEQYF. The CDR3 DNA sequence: TGTGCCACCCTTGGGACGGATTCCTACGAGCAGTACTTC.

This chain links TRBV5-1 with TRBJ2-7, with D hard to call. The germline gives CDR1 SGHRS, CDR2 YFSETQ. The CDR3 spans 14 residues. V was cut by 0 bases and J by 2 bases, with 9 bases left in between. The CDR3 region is CASSLVSGAYEQYF. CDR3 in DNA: TGCGCCAGCAGCTTGGTTTCAGGAGCCTACGAGCAGTACTTC.

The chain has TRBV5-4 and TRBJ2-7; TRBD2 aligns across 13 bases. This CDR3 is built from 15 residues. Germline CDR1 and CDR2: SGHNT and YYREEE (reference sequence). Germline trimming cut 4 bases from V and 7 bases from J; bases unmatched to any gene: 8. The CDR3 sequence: CASSLEGLAGSEQYF. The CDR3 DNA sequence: TGTGCCAGCAGCCTGGAGGGACTAGCGGGAAGTGAGCAGTACTTC.

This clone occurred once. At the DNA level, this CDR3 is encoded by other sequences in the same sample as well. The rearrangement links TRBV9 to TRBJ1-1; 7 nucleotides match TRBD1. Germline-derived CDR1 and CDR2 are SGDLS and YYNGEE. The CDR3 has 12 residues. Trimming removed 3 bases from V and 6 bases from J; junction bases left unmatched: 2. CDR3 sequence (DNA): TGTGCCAGCAGCGGACAGGGACCTGAAGCTTTCTTT. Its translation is CASSGQGPEAFF.

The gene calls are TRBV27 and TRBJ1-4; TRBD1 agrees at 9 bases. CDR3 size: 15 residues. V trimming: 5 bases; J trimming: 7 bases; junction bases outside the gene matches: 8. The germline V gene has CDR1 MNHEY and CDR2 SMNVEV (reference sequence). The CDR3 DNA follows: TGTGCCAGCAGTACCGGACAGGGGATGAGTGAAAAACTGTTTTTT. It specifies CASSTGQGMSEKLFF.

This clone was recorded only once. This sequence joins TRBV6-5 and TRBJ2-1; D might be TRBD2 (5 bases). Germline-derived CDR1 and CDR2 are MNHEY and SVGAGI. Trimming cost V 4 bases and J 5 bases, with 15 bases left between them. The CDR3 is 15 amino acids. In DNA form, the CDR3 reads TGTGCCAGCAGTTTTCTCTCTAGGCGGGACAATGAGCAGTTCTTC. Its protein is CASSFLSRRDNEQFF.

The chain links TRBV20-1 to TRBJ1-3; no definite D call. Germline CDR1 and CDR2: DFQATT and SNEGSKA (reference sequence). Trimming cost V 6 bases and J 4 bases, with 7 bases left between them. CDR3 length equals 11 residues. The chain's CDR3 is CSAMTGNTIYF. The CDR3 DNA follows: TGCAGTGCCATGACCGGAAACACCATATATTTT.

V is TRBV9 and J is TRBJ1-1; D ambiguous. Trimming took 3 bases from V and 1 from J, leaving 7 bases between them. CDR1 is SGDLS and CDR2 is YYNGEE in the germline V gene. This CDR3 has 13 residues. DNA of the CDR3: TGTGCCAGCAGCGCCTACAAGAACACTGAAGCTTTCTTT. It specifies CASSAYKNTEAFF.

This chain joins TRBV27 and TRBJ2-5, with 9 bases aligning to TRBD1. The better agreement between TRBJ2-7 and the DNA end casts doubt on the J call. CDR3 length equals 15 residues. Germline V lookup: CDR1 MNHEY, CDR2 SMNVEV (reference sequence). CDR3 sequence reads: CASSLPGTGIYEQYF. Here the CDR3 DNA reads TGTGCCAGCAGTTTGCCCGGGACAGGGATCTACGAGCAGTACTTC.

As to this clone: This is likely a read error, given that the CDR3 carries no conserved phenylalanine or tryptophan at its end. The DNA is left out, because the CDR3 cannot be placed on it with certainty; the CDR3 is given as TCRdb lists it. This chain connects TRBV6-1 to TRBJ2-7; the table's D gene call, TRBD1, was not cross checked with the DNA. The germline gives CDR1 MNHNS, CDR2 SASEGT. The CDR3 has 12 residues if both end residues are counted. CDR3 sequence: CASSEAPTRPFL.

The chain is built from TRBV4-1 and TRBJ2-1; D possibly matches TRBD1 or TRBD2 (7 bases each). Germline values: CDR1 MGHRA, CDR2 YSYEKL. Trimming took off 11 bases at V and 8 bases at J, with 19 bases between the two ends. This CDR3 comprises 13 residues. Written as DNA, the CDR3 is TGCGCCGTCAGGGGGGGATCTATCGATGAGCAGTTCTTC. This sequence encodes CAVRGGSIDEQFF.

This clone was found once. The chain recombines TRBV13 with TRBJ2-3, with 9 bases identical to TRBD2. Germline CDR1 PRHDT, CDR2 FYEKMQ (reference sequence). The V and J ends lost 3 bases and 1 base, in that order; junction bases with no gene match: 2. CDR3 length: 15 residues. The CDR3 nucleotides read TGTGCCAGCAGCTTGGCTAGCGGGGGCACAGATACGCAGTATTTT. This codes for CASSLASGGTDTQYF.

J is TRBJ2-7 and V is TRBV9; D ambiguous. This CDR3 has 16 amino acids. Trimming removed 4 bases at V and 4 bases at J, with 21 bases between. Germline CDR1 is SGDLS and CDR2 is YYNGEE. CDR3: CASSPVPGLNAYEQYF. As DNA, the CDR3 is TGTGCCAGCAGCCCAGTCCCCGGGCTTAACGCTTACGAGCAGTACTTC.

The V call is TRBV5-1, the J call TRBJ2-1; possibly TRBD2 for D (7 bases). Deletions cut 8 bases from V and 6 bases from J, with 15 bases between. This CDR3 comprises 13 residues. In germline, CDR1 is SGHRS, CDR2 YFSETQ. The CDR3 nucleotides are TGCGCCAGTAAAAAGAGGGGGGGCAATGAGCAGTTCTTC. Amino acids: CASKKRGGNEQFF.

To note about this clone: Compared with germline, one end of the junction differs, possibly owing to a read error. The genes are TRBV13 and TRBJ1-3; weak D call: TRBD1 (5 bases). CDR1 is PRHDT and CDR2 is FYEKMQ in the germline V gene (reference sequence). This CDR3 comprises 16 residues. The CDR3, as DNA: TGTGCCAGCAGCCTAGGTGGGGGGATCAGTGGAAACACCATATATTTT. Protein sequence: CASSLGGGISGNTIYF.

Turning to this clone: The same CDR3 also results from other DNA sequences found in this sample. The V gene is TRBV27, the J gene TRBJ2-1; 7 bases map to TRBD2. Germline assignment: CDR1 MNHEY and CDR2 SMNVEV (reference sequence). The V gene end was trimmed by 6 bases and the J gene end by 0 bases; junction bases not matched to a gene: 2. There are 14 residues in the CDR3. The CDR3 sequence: CASSSGASYNEQFF. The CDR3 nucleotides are TGTGCCAGCAGCAGCGGGGCCTCCTACAATGAGCAGTTCTTC.

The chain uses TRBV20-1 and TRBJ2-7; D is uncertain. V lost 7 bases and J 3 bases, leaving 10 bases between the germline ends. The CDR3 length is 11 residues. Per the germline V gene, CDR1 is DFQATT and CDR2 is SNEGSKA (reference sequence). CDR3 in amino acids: CSGQDDYEQYF. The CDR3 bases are TGCAGTGGTCAGGACGACTACGAGCAGTACTTC.

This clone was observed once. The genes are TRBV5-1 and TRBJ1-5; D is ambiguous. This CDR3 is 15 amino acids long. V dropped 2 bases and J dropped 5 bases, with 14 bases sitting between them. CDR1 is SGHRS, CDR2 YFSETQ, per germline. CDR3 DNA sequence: TGCGCCAGCAGCTTAGGAGGACTGGAACATCAGCCCCAGCATTTT. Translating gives CASSLGGLEHQPQHF.

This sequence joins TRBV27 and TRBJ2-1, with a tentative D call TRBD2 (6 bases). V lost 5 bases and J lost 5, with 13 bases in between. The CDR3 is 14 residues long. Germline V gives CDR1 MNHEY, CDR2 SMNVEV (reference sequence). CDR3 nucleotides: TGTGCCAGCAGTCCGATGGGACTTCACAATGAGCAGTTCTTC. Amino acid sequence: CASSPMGLHNEQFF.

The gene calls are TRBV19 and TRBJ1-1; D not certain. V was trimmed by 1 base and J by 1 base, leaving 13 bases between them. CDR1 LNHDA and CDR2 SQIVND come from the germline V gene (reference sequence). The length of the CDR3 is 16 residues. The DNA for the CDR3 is TGTGCCAGTAGTATAGCCAGTTGGGAGAGGAACACTGAAGCTTTCTTT. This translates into CASSIASWERNTEAFF.

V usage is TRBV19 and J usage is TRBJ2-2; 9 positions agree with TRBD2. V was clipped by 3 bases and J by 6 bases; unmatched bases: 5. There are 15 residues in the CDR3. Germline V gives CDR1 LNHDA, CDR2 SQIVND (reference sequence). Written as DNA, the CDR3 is TGTGCCAGTAGTATGATAGCGGGAGTAGCCGGGGAGCTGTTTTTT. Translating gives CASSMIAGVAGELFF.

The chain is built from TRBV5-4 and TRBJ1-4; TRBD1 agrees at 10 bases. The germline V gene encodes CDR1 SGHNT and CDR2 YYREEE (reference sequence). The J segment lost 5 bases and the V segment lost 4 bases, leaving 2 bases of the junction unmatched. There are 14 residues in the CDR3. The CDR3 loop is CASSQGQGNEKLFF. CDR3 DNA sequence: TGTGCCAGCAGCCAGGGACAGGGGAATGAAAAACTGTTTTTT.